This is a list of T cell receptor beta chains from one sample in a study of regulatory T cells in long-lasting Graves disease. MiXCR was run by TCRdb on the multiplex PCR reads, yielding one entry per CDR3 protein. The data contain roughly 610,000 distinct CDR3 sequences, 16% of them seen just once; the ten biggest clones take up 12%. These data also featured in a second study, about T cells in Graves' hyperthyroidism and ophthalmopathy.

Sequences were derived from peripheral blood mononuclear cells (PBMCs), sampled at new diagnosis, from a patient treated with antithyroid drugs. These receptors were taken from a man aged 18-30 years with Graves disease. Both conserved end residues are part of each CDR3. Fields, in order: clone size, CDR3 length, V gene, J gene, D gene, CDR3 DNA, CDR3 protein. The D gene is left open where the match is weak. Only part of the rows carry a size: once, few, many, or a class if the clone is expanded.

.	15	TRBV9	TRBJ2-1	TRBD2	TGTGCCAGCAGCGTAGCCGCTAGCGGGAGCGATGAGCAGTTCTTC	CASSVAASGSDEQFF
many	15	TRBV20-1	TRBJ1-2	TRBD1	TGCAGTGCTAGAGGGGGACAGGGTCACTACTATGGCTACACCTTC	CSARGGQGHYYGYTF
many	13	TRBV29-1	TRBJ2-1	.	TGCAGCGTTGAAAAGGACTTCAACAATGAGCAGTTCTTC	CSVEKDFNNEQFF
.	16	TRBV5-1	TRBJ2-2	TRBD2	TGCGCCAGCAGCTTCATGCTAGCGGGAGCTGTCGGGGAGCTGTTTTTT	CASSFMLAGAVGELFF
.	17	TRBV13	TRBJ2-7	TRBD2	TGTGCCAGCAGCTTAGTCGGGCTAGCGGGAGTTTTCGCCGAGCAGTACTTC	CASSLVGLAGVFAEQYF
.	15	TRBV9	TRBJ1-1	.	TGTGCCAGCAGCGTGGAGGGGCGAATGAACACTGAAGCTTTCTTT	CASSVEGRMNTEAFF
few	14	TRBV20-1	TRBJ2-3	.	TGCAGTGCTAAGAAGGGCGACGGCACAGATACGCAGTATTTT	CSAKKGDGTDTQYF
many	15	TRBV28	TRBJ2-7	.	TGTGCCAGCAGGCATCAGTACGGGACCGCGGACGAGCAGTACTTC	CASRHQYGTADEQYF
many	15	TRBV7-3	TRBJ1-6	TRBD1	TGTGCCAGCAGCCCACAGCCGGGACAGGGATCACCCCTCCACTTT	CASSPQPGQGSPLHF
.	14	TRBV4-1	TRBJ2-2	.	TGCGCCAGCAGCCAAGGACTAGTCACCGGGGAGCTGTTTTTT	CASSQGLVTGELFF
many	17	TRBV28	TRBJ2-1	TRBD2	TGTGCCAGCAGTTCGTTCCGTGGGACTAGCGGGAGAAATGAGCAGTTCTTC	CASSSFRGTSGRNEQFF
.	12	TRBV25-1	TRBJ2-3	.	TGTGCCAGCAACAGGGAGTCATATACGCAGTATTTT	CASNRESYTQYF
many	15	TRBV27	TRBJ2-5	.	TGTGCCAGCAGTTTATCGGGACGTAGGGAAGAGACCCAGTACTTC	CASSLSGRREETQYF
many	15	TRBV5-1	TRBJ2-2	.	TGCGCCAGCAGCGAGGGAAGCTCGAACACCGGGGAGCTGTTTTTT	CASSEGSSNTGELFF
many	16	TRBV7-9	TRBJ2-7	.	TGTGCCAGCAGCCGCGGGGTTGGTGGTGGATTGATCGAGCAGTACTTC	CASSRGVGGGLIEQYF
many	17	TRBV28	TRBJ1-2	TRBD1	TGTGCCAGCAGTTACCCCCAGGGGGTAGGCTCTGGTCTTGGCTACACCTTC	CASSYPQGVGSGLGYTF
many	15	TRBV7-9	TRBJ1-1	.	TGTGCCAGCAGCCGCTCCCTAGGGGCAGACACTGAAGCTTTCTTT	CASSRSLGADTEAFF
few	15	TRBV6-1	TRBJ1-5	TRBD1	TGTGCCAGCAATCGGACAGGGGGCGGCAATCAGCCCCAGCATTTT	CASNRTGGGNQPQHF
.	18	TRBV6-1	TRBJ1-3	.	TGTGCCAGCAGTCTAGACGAAGACCCCCGGGTTGATGGAAACACCATATATTTT	CASSLDEDPRVDGNTIYF
.	15	TRBV6-2/TRBV6-3	TRBJ2-7	.	TGTGCCAGCAGTTACAGGGGAACCTCCTCCTACGAGCAGTACTTC	CASSYRGTSSYEQYF
many	12	TRBV10-2	TRBJ2-7	.	TGCGCCAGCAGAACAGTGGACTACGAGCAGTACTTC	CASRTVDYEQYF
.	15	TRBV18	TRBJ2-3	TRBD2	TGTGCCAGCTCACGGCGACTAGCGGGGGGAGACACGCAGTATTTT	CASSRRLAGGDTQYF
many	19	TRBV14	TRBJ2-1	TRBD2	TGTGCCAGCAGCCAAAGGCGGGGGTCAGCGGGAGTGCTCTACAATGAGCAGTTCTTC	CASSQRRGSAGVLYNEQFF
.	13	TRBV2	TRBJ1-5	.	TGTGCCAGCAGTGAGGGGGATGATCAGCCCCAGCATTTT	CASSEGDDQPQHF
few	15	TRBV10-3	TRBJ1-5	.	TGTGCCATCAGTGAGGCTGGGGGATGGGCACAGCCCCAGCATTTT	CAISEAGGWAQPQHF
many	14	TRBV11-2	TRBJ2-7	TRBD1	TGTGCCAGCAGATCCCTCAGGGGGACCTACGAGCAGTACTTC	CASRSLRGTYEQYF
many	14	TRBV30	TRBJ2-5	.	TGTGCCTGGACGTTACGGTCGAGAGAAGAGACCCAGTACTTC	CAWTLRSREETQYF
.	14	TRBV20-1	TRBJ2-7	.	TGCAGTGCTTACCGCGGAGGCAGCTCCTACGAGCAGTACTTC	CSAYRGGSSYEQYF
many	13	TRBV18	TRBJ1-1	.	TGTGCCAGCTCACCACCTGAGGGTCCTGAAGCTTTCTTT	CASSPPEGPEAFF
many	13	TRBV20-1	TRBJ1-4	.	TGCAGTGCAACCCAACCGGATGCTAAAAAACTGTTTTTT	CSATQPDAKKLFF
.	17	TRBV2	TRBJ2-1	TRBD2	TGTGCCAGCAGTGCCGGGACTAGCGGGCACTCCTACAATGAGCAGTTCTTC	CASSAGTSGHSYNEQFF
many	15	TRBV2	TRBJ1-5	.	TGTGCCAGCACCAACGACAGATATAGCAATCAGCCCCAGCATTTT	CASTNDRYSNQPQHF
many	15	TRBV20-1	TRBJ2-1	TRBD2	TGCAGTGCGCCCCGTAGCGGGAGGGAAATCAATGAGCAGTTCTTC	CSAPRSGREINEQFF
few	19	TRBV7-2	TRBJ2-1	TRBD2	TGTGCCAGCAGCCAAGGGCGACTAGCGGGAGTGGTTAGGGACAATGAGCAGTTCTTC	CASSQGRLAGVVRDNEQFF
many	14	TRBV20-1	TRBJ2-3	.	TGCAGTGCTCTCCAGCCGGACGGGGTAGATACGCAGTATTTT	CSALQPDGVDTQYF
many	14	TRBV7-9	TRBJ1-1	.	TGTGCCAGCAGCTTAAGGGCACGGCGTACTGAAGCTTTCTTT	CASSLRARRTEAFF
many	12	TRBV29-1	TRBJ2-7	TRBD2	TGCAGCGTCGGTAGCGGGAGTGGCGAGCAGTACTTC	CSVGSGSGEQYF
many	14	TRBV25-1	TRBJ2-5	.	TGTGCCAGCAGTCTGCGGGGCGGACAAGAGACCCAGTACTTC	CASSLRGGQETQYF
.	16	TRBV7-2	TRBJ1-4	.	TGTGCCAGCAGCTTAGGGGAATGGACCGTGGTTGAAAAACTGTTTTTT	CASSLGEWTVVEKLFF
many	13	TRBV12-3/TRBV12-4	TRBJ2-1	.	TGTGCCAGCAGCTTGAGCTCCTACAATGAGCAGTTCTTC	CASSLSSYNEQFF
.	16	TRBV7-7	TRBJ2-2	TRBD2	TGTGCTAGCAGCATGACTAGCGGGACGGACACCGGGGAGCTGGTTTTT	CASSMTSGTDTGELVF
many	12	TRBV11-2	TRBJ1-1	.	TGTGCCAGCAGCCTGGTAGGGACTGAAGCTTTCTTT	CASSLVGTEAFF
many	11	TRBV7-2	TRBJ2-7	.	TGTGCCAGCAGCTTCCGATACGAGCAGTACTTC	CASSFRYEQYF
many	18	TRBV7-3	TRBJ2-1	TRBD2	TGTGCCAGCAGCTTATTGACTAGCGGGAGGGTTAGGGGCAATGAGCAGTTCTTC	CASSLLTSGRVRGNEQFF
.	13	TRBV27	TRBJ1-1	.	TGTGCCGTCAAGGGCAGGCCGAACACTGAAGCTTTCTTT	CAVKGRPNTEAFF
few	16	TRBV4-1	TRBJ1-2	TRBD1	TGCGCCAGCAGCCAAGTTAAGGACAGGGTACGGTATGGCTACACCTTC	CASSQVKDRVRYGYTF
few	17	TRBV20-1	TRBJ2-3	.	TGCAGTGCTAGAGATCCTGGGGGGACTCGGCTCACAGATACGCAGTATTTT	CSARDPGGTRLTDTQYF
few	15	TRBV9	TRBJ2-3	.	TGTGCCAGCAGCGTAGGTTTTGGTTTCACAGATACGCAGTATTTT	CASSVGFGFTDTQYF
many	11	TRBV9	TRBJ1-2	.	TGTGCCAGCGGCCTTTCGGCCGGCTACACCTTC	CASGLSAGYTF
few	16	TRBV3-1	TRBJ1-6	.	TGTGCCAGCAGCCAAGATTTCCCGACCGATAATTCACCCCTCCACTTT	CASSQDFPTDNSPLHF
once	14	TRBV5-6	TRBJ1-1	.	TGTGCCAGCAGCTTGTGGGGGGGCATGGTTAAAGCTTTCTTT	CASSLWGGMVKAFF
.	15	TRBV2	TRBJ2-1	.	TGTGCCAGCAGTGAAGGGGGTAACTCCTACAATGAGCAGTTCTTC	CASSEGGNSYNEQFF
few	15	TRBV6-1	TRBJ1-1	.	TGTGCCAGCAGCCATATGGTGGGGGGGAACACTGAAGCTTTCTTT	CASSHMVGGNTEAFF